The text below deals with one TCR beta chain. Its antigen specificity is not known. One base away there is no much larger clone; base qualities are not given. Library preparation used 5' RACE. The instrument given in TCRdb is Illumina HiSeq 2000. Template switching added a universal primer binding site, and the final cDNA carried a unique molecular identifier that allowed TCR cDNA molecules to be counted accurately. Specific primers in the conserved constant-segment region were used to synthesize first-strand cDNA for the TCR alpha and beta chains. To control for contamination, each cDNA library was double barcoded with a SMART-Mk sample barcode plus Illumina barcodes. Two successive PCR steps introduced TruSeq adapter sequences along with Illumina sample barcodes. TCR alpha and beta cDNA libraries were sequenced on the Illumina HiSeq platform with custom primers. In the source study's methods: Unique molecular identifiers were extracted from raw reads with MiGEC, and CDR3 positions were determined with MiXCR. For each individual, recombination models were inferred using an EM algorithm with the repgenHMM and IGoR tools. Shared clonotypes were analyzed with the tcR package in R, and sharing was normalized by the product of cloneset sizes. To study raw recombination without the effects of thymic and clonal selection, out-of-frame nonproductive sequences were analyzed. The raw public data were reprocessed by TCRdb itself: fastp quality trimming at Q25, MiXCR clonotype calling, in-frame beta chains only. Entries are consolidated by CDR3 protein sequence, retaining the most common genes and DNA. TCRdb, not the authors, supplied the V and J calls. This sample holds 400,000 or so distinct CDR3 sequences; 9% to 10% were observed only once. In total, the top ten clones hold approximately 8.9% of the sample.

At the junction V is shortened by 5 bases and J by 3 bases; bases outside the gene matches: 5. From the cysteine through the phenylalanine, the CDR3 covers 15 amino acids. Only the CDR3 DNA stays, 45 bases, in frame from base 1. The germline V gene provides CDR1 SGHTA and CDR2 FQGNSA. This specimen belongs to a study of identical twins (dated by TCRdb to the mid-2010s). Broadly, across the study: To test whether fetal clonotypes persist, the study used deep sequencing on TCR alpha and beta repertoires from monozygotic twins, unrelated adults of various ages, and cord blood. To rule out contamination, the twin experiments were replicated at different times with different library preparation protocols.

General study outcomes and caveats: Because the same donors could not be followed over many years, the conclusions relied on cross-sectional statistical analysis. The excess sharing between twins in beta out-of-frame sequences was weaker because fewer shared sequences reduced the signal-to-noise ratio. Out-of-frame TCR alpha sharing in monozygotic twins was systematically underestimated by recombination models, whereas sharing between unrelated individuals was in agreement with the recombination models. Abundant cord blood beta clonotypes carried fewer insertions; young adult naive repertoires showed a weaker similar trend, while memory repertoires showed none. Zero-insertion analyses could be partly confounded by invariant T cells such as MAIT and iNKT, although diverse VJ usage argued against such confounding for most clonotypes. Compared with coincidental sharing between unrelated individuals, out-of-frame TCR alpha sequences shared between twins showed an excess of sequences with low generation probability.

Every donor in the study was a healthy Caucasian. Three unrelated non-twin adults were additionally sequenced: a male aged 18 to 29, a male aged 50 to 59 and a female aged 50 to 59. Miltenyi CD45RO+ enrichment and human naive T-cell isolation kits were used to isolate memory (CD45RO+) and naive T cells from PBMC. The TCR originated in a woman aged 45-60 years in good health. Sequencing was performed on naive T cells sorted from blood. Explained via the paper, the cell subset or site label denotes: cells isolated with a human naive T-cell isolation kit. The chain is made from TRBV7-2 and TRBJ2-7; TRBD2 matches 12 bases in the middle. The CDR3 region reads CASSEVGLAGYEQYF. The nucleotide sequence is TGTGCCAGCAGCGAGGTGGGACTAGCGGGCTACGAGCAGTACTTC.